One sample yielded the 9 T cell receptor beta chains listed below, sequenced in a study of T cells after yellow fever vaccination. Via MiXCR, TCRdb re-called the 5' RACE reads, giving one row per CDR3 protein. The repertoire has roughly 340,000 distinct CDR3 sequences, 3% to 4.5% of them found once; the top ten carry approximately 24%. Specimen: PBMCs, collected 5 days after the yellow fever booster vaccination. These receptors were taken from a man aged 18 to 29 who received the YFV17D yellow fever vaccine.

The rearrangement joins TRBV7-2 to TRBJ2-2; 8 bases agree with TRBD2. Germline V gene data show CDR1 as SGHTA and CDR2 as FQGNSA. Unmatched junction bases numbered 3, after V lost 0 bases and J lost 6 bases. The CDR3 runs 15 residues. The CDR3 DNA is TGTGCCAGCAGCTTAGCATTAGCGGGGTCCGGGGAGCTGTTTTTT. The encoded protein is CASSLALAGSGELFF.

This clonotype has a count of ten or more. This chain uses TRBV4-2 with TRBJ2-1; 10 bases are shared with TRBD2. The CDR3 is 16 residues long. Unmatched junction bases numbered 9, after V lost 0 bases and J lost 10 bases. The germline gives CDR1 LGHNA, CDR2 YNFKEQ. The DNA for the CDR3 is TGTGCCAGCAGCCAAGAAGTGAGCGGGGGGGATGTGGAGCAGTTCTTC. Translation: CASSQEVSGGDVEQFF.

This rearrangement joins TRBV3-1 to TRBJ2-5, with TRBD2 identical over 10 bases. CDR3 length equals 15 residues. Germline trimming cut 4 bases from V and 7 bases from J; bases unmatched to any gene: 9. The germline V gene has CDR1 LGHDT and CDR2 YNNKEL (reference sequence). CDR3 DNA sequence: TGTGCCAGCAGCCCTGGAGCGGGGGGGCCGGTGACCCAGTACTTC. It translates to CASSPGAGGPVTQYF.

This clonotype was counted only a few times. The V and J genes are TRBV7-9 and TRBJ2-3; 9 positions agree with TRBD2. With V trimmed by 2 bases and J by 2 bases, 23 bases remained unmatched. CDR1 is SEHNR, CDR2 FQNEAQ, per germline (reference sequence). CDR3 length equals 22 residues. The CDR3 sequence: CASSLKGLAAPRGQQITDTQYF. The CDR3, as DNA: TGTGCCAGCAGCTTAAAGGGACTAGCCGCACCTCGGGGGCAACAGATCACAGATACGCAGTATTTT.

This clonotype has just a few counts. The chain employs TRBV20-1 and TRBJ2-5; D possibly corresponds to TRBD1 (6 bases). The CDR3 sequence is 14 residues long. CDR1 is DFQATT, CDR2 SNEGSKA, per germline (reference sequence). The germline V and J ends were trimmed by 4 bases and 2 bases, with 14 bases remaining between them. The CDR3 loop reads CSAIRQARQETQYF. Written as DNA, the CDR3 is TGCAGTGCTATTCGACAGGCCAGACAAGAGACCCAGTACTTC.

This clonotype was observed a handful of times. This chain links TRBV19 with TRBJ2-1; D gene uncertain. The germline V gene has CDR1 LNHDA and CDR2 SQIVND (reference sequence). The CDR3 length is 15 residues. Trimming took 6 bases from V and 0 from J, leaving 12 bases between them. The CDR3 bases are TGTGCCAGTAGAGAGGCTCATATCTCCTACAATGAGCAGTTCTTC. This encodes CASREAHISYNEQFF.

This clonotype was recorded a few times. The gene calls are TRBV6-6 and TRBJ2-7; TRBD1 aligns across 7 bases. The CDR3 is 15 residues long. With 0 bases clipped from V and 6 bases from J, the junction kept 8 bases outside the gene matches. Germline V gene sequence: CDR1 MNHNY, CDR2 SVGAGI (reference sequence). The CDR3 here is CASSYSEDRFSEQYV. As DNA, the CDR3 is TGTGCCAGCAGTTACTCGGAGGACAGGTTTAGCGAGCAGTACGTC.

There are a few counts of this clonotype. This chain joins TRBV5-1 and TRBJ2-2; the match to TRBD1 covers 7 bases. After removal of 4 bases from V and 1 base from J, the junction contained 7 bases not matched to a gene. The germline gives CDR1 SGHRS, CDR2 YFSETQ. This CDR3 is built from 16 residues. The CDR3 sequence: CASSLGGTENTGELFF. The CDR3 nucleotides read TGCGCCAGCAGCCTAGGTGGGACAGAGAACACCGGGGAGCTGTTTTTT.

At least ten counts were recorded for this clonotype. The gene calls are TRBV29-1 and TRBJ2-1; the match to TRBD1 covers 9 bases. Germline CDR1 reads SQVTM; CDR2 reads ANQGSEA. With 1 base clipped from V and 5 bases from J, the junction kept 6 bases outside the gene matches. The CDR3 covers 15 residues. DNA of the CDR3: TGCAGCGTTGAAGTGGCGGACAGGGGTGACAATGAGCAGTTCTTC. Residues: CSVEVADRGDNEQFF.